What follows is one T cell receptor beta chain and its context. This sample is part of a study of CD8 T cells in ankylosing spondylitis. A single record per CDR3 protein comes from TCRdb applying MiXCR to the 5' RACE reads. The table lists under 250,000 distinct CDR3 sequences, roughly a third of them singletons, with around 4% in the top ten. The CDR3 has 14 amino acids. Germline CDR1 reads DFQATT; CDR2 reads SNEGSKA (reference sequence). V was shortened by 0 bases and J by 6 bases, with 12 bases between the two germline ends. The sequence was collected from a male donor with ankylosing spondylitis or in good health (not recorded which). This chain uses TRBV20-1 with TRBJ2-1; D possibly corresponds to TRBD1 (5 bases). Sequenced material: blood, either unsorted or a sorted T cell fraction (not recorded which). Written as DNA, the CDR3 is TGCAGTGCTAGAGAAGCAGTGGGGCTCAATGAGCAGTTCTTC. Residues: CSAREAVGLNEQFF.